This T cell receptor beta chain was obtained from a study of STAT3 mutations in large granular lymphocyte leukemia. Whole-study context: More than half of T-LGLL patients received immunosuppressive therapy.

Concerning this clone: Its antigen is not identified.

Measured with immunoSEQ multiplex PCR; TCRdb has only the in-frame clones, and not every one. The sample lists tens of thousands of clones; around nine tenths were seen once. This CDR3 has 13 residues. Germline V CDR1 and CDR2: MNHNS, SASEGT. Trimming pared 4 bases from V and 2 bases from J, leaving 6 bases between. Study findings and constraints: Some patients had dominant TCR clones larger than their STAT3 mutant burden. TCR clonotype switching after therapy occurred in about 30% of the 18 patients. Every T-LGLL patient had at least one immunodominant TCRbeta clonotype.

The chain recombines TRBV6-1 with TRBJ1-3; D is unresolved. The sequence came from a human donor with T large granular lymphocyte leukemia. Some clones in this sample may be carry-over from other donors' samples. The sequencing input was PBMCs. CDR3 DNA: TGTGCCAGCAGTGCTGGGACTGGAAACACCATATATTTT. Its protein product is CASSAGTGNTIYF.